The 27 T cell receptor beta chains below were found in one sample sequenced in a study of a mutant IDH1 vaccine in newly diagnosed glioma. Time point specified: baseline, week 1 (first vaccination visit). Sample treatment: pre-vaccination baseline after standard-of-care therapy. The method was immunoSEQ multiplex PCR; TCRdb's version includes in-frame clones alone and lacks a portion of them. The sample yields about 16,000 clones, around 95% seen once. This sample comprised peripheral blood mononuclear cells (PBMCs), obtained from a glioma patient treated with radiotherapy, temozolomide or both. The receptors here all came from a young woman with glioma. Some clones in this sample may be carry-over from other donors' samples.

V is TRBV5-5 and J is TRBJ2-7; 8 nucleotides align to TRBD1. The V gene end was trimmed by 4 bases and the J gene end by 1 base; junction bases not matched to a gene: 10. Per the germline V gene, CDR1 is SGHKS and CDR2 is YYEKEE (reference sequence). The CDR3 contains 16 residues. The CDR3 spells CASSPYQGAGSYEQYF. DNA for the CDR3: TGTGCCAGCAGCCCGTATCAGGGGGCCGGGTCCTACGAGCAGTACTTC.

The gene calls are TRBV5-4 and TRBJ2-3; TRBD2 matches 8 bases. The ends lost 2 bases at V and 4 bases at J; junction bases unmatched: 9. CDR1 is SGHNT and CDR2 is YYREEE in the germline V gene (reference sequence). There are 16 residues in the CDR3. CDR3 region: CASSLQIGGAADTQYF. In nucleotides, the CDR3 is TGTGCCAGCAGCTTACAAATCGGGGGGGCTGCAGATACGCAGTATTTT.

CDR3: CASSYWIAESEKLFF. The CDR3 coding sequence is TGTGCCAGCAGCTACTGGATTGCCGAGTCGGAAAAACTGTTTTTT. The V and J genes are TRBV7-9 and TRBJ1-4; D is ambiguous. V dropped 4 bases and J dropped 8 bases, with 17 bases sitting between them. The CDR3 is 15 residues long. Per germline, CDR1 SEHNR and CDR2 FQNEAQ (reference sequence).

The rearrangement uses TRBV29-1 and TRBJ1-2; TRBD1 matches 10 bases. CDR1 and CDR2 from the germline V gene are SQVTM and ANQGSEA. Trimming removed 3 bases from V and 2 bases from J; junction bases left unmatched: 6. This CDR3 is 15 amino acids long. The CDR3 region is CSVETRTGGNYGYTF. As DNA, the CDR3 is TGCAGCGTTGAGACCCGGACAGGGGGGAACTATGGCTACACCTTC.

This chain uses TRBV6-4 with TRBJ2-3; D is uncertain. Germline V gene data show CDR1 as MRHNA and CDR2 as SNTAGT. Between the trimmed V and J ends, which lost 0 bases and 0 bases, there was a span of 4 bases. This CDR3 has 14 amino acids. CDR3 DNA: TGTGCCAGCAGTGACTCGATCAGCACAGATACGCAGTATTTT. Translated, it gives CASSDSISTDTQYF.

The V call is TRBV27, the J call TRBJ2-5; a weak D match, TRBD2 (5 bases). Deletions cut 3 bases from V and 5 bases from J, with 13 bases between. Germline CDR1 reads MNHEY; CDR2 reads SMNVEV (reference sequence). CDR3 length equals 14 residues. CDR3 DNA: TGTGCCAGCAGTTTCGAGGGATTAGGGGAGACCCAGTACTTC. Amino acid sequence: CASSFEGLGETQYF.

This clone was detected only a few times. The chain uses TRBV4-3 and TRBJ1-6; D perhaps matches TRBD1 (5 bases). V was shortened by 0 bases and J by 6 bases, with 9 bases between the two germline ends. Per germline, CDR1 LGHNA and CDR2 YSLEER. This CDR3 is 15 amino acids long. CDR3 in amino acids: CASSQDGGFNSPLHF. CDR3 nucleotides: TGCGCCAGCAGCCAAGACGGGGGTTTTAATTCACCCCTCCACTTT.

The chain has TRBV6-5 and TRBJ1-1; maybe TRBD1 (5 bases). Trimming took off 0 bases at V and 11 bases at J, with 16 bases between the two ends. Germline V gene data show CDR1 as MNHEY and CDR2 as SVGAGI. The CDR3 runs to 14 residues. CDR3 region: CASSYSPGAVGAFF. DNA of the CDR3: TGTGCCAGCAGTTACTCGCCCGGGGCAGTTGGGGCTTTCTTT.

The J gene is TRBJ2-3, the V gene TRBV5-4, with 16 positions matching TRBD2. With V trimmed by 6 bases and J by 3 bases, 16 bases remained unmatched. In germline, CDR1 is SGHNT, CDR2 YYREEE (reference sequence). CDR3 length equals 20 residues. The CDR3 bases are TGTGCCAGCAACGAATACCCGGTCGGGACTAGCGGGAGGGATACAGATACGCAGTATTTT. It specifies CASNEYPVGTSGRDTDTQYF. The full variable domain, rest sourced from reference TRBV5-4 and TRBJ2-3, is ETGVTQSPTHLIKTRGQQVTLRCSSQSGHNTVSWYQQALGQGPQFIFQYYREEENGRGNFPPRFSGLQFPNYSSELNVNALELDDSALYLCASNEYPVGTSGRDTDTQYFGPGTRLTVL.

This sequence joins TRBV4-1 and TRBJ1-2, with D possibly TRBD1 on 5 matching bases. The V end was cut by 1 base, the J end by 3 bases, with 9 bases between. Per germline, CDR1 MGHRA and CDR2 YSYEKL. The CDR3 spans 14 residues. The CDR3: CASSQVMGDYGYTF. The CDR3, as DNA: TGCGCCAGCAGCCAAGTCATGGGGGACTATGGCTACACCTTC.

V and J are TRBV7-9 and TRBJ2-1; D is undetermined. Trimming took 4 bases from V and 9 from J, leaving 10 bases between them. CDR1 SEHNR and CDR2 FQNEAQ come from the germline V gene (reference sequence). CDR3 length equals 12 residues. The CDR3 DNA is TGTGCCAGCAGCTACCAATTGGGTGAGCAGTTCTTC. This sequence encodes CASSYQLGEQFF.

This chain uses TRBV10-2 with TRBJ2-7; D is tentatively TRBD1 or TRBD2 (5 bases each). The V and J ends lost 4 bases and 4 bases respectively, with 11 bases between them. This CDR3 has 13 amino acids. Germline lookup yields CDR1 WSHSY and CDR2 SAAADI. CDR3 DNA: TGCGCCAGCAGTGTAGGCAGGGAGTACGAGCAGTACTTC. Its translation is CASSVGREYEQYF.

The chain couples TRBV2 to TRBJ2-4; D is possibly TRBD2 (5 bases). V shed 7 bases and J shed 6 bases, with 19 bases lying between them. CDR3 length: 15 residues. Germline V gives CDR1 SNHLY, CDR2 FYNNEI. This chain's CDR3 is CASTSDPGIINIQYF. The DNA for the CDR3 is TGTGCCAGCACCAGCGACCCGGGAATTATAAACATTCAGTACTTC. Using reference TRBV2 and TRBJ2-4 for the parts outside the CDR3, the full variable domain is EPEVTQTPSHQVTQMGQEVILRCVPISNHLYFYWYRQILGQKVEFLVSFYNNEISEKSEIFDDQFSVERPDGSNFTLKIRSTKLEDSAMYFCASTSDPGIINIQYFGAGTRLSVL.

The chain carries TRBV5-4 and TRBJ1-5; possibly TRBD1 for D (5 bases). Germline V gene sequence: CDR1 SGHNT, CDR2 YYREEE (reference sequence). V gave up 4 bases and J gave up 5 bases, with 10 bases separating them. The CDR3 has 13 amino acids. The CDR3 sequence is CASSQGFDQPQHF. The CDR3 bases are TGTGCCAGCAGCCAGGGTTTTGATCAGCCCCAGCATTTT.

This clone was picked up one time. The chain has TRBV28 and TRBJ1-2; D gene uncertain. From germline, CDR1 is MDHEN and CDR2 SYDVKM. The CDR3 runs 12 residues. V was cut by 3 bases and J by 7 bases, with 9 bases left in between. The CDR3 region has the DNA TGTGCCAGCAGTTTTAGGGTATTTGGCTACACCTTC. Its translation is CASSFRVFGYTF.

The chain has TRBV6-1 and TRBJ2-6; TRBD1 agrees at 11 bases. The trim removed 4 bases at V and 1 base at J, leaving 3 bases unmatched. The CDR3 is 17 amino acids. Germline V gene sequence: CDR1 MNHNS, CDR2 SASEGT. CDR3 nucleotide sequence: TGTGCCAGCAGTGGGACAGGGGGCGCGTCTGGGGCCAACGTCCTGACTTTC. Amino acid sequence: CASSGTGGASGANVLTF.

The CDR3: CASSLTVTGFQETQYF. Here the CDR3 DNA reads TGTGCCAGCAGCTTAACTGTGACTGGATTCCAAGAGACCCAGTACTTC. The chain joins TRBV11-2 to TRBJ2-5; no clear D gene. The length of the CDR3 is 16 residues. Germline V gene lookup returns CDR1 SGHAT and CDR2 FQNNGV. The V end lost 2 bases, the J end lost 1 base, and 14 bases lay between the germline ends.

J is TRBJ1-5 and V is TRBV4-1; no reliable D call. V dropped 4 bases and J dropped 3 bases, with 16 bases sitting between them. Germline values: CDR1 MGHRA, CDR2 YSYEKL. The CDR3 covers 16 residues. The CDR3 loop reads CASSPAPRQSNQPQHF. DNA of the CDR3: TGCGCCAGCAGCCCCGCCCCGCGGCAGTCCAATCAGCCCCAGCATTTT.

This clone has a single count. The genes are TRBV6-6 and TRBJ1-1, with 10 bases lining up with TRBD1. The CDR3 spans 13 residues. Germline V gene lookup returns CDR1 MNHNY and CDR2 SVGAGI (reference sequence). The trim removed 6 bases at V and 4 bases at J, leaving 2 bases unmatched. CDR3 sequence (DNA): TGTGCCAGCAGCCGGGACAGGGGCACTGAAGCTTTCTTT. This gives the protein CASSRDRGTEAFF.

The chain couples TRBV5-1 to TRBJ2-7, with 8 bases fitting TRBD1. Germline loops: CDR1 SGHRS, CDR2 YFSETQ. CDR3 size: 15 residues. Unmatched junction bases numbered 8, after V lost 4 bases and J lost 2 bases. The DNA of the CDR3 is TGCGCCAGCAGCGGGGGACAGGTCCGGGCCTACGAGCAGTACTTC. Translated, it gives CASSGGQVRAYEQYF.

The CDR3 loop reads CASSSGPLNIQYF. As DNA, the CDR3 is TGTGCCAGTAGTTCGGGACCCTTAAACATTCAGTACTTC. The chain links TRBV19 to TRBJ2-4, with D perhaps assigned TRBD1 or TRBD2 (5 bases each). Germline V CDR1 and CDR2: LNHDA, SQIVND (reference sequence). The CDR3 length is 13 residues. V gave up 5 bases and J gave up 6 bases, with 11 bases separating them.

The J gene is TRBJ1-2, the V gene TRBV6-1, with 8 bases identical to TRBD1. Germline V lookup: CDR1 MNHNS, CDR2 SASEGT. The trim removed 2 bases at V and 5 bases at J, leaving 7 bases unmatched. There are 15 residues in the CDR3. The CDR3 here is CASSEFAGGGYGYTF. DNA of the CDR3: TGTGCCAGCAGTGAATTTGCAGGGGGCGGATATGGCTACACCTTC.

This rearrangement joins TRBV19 to TRBJ1-6, with no clear D. The CDR3 contains 14 residues. V lost 3 bases to trimming and J lost 7 bases, with 10 bases between them. In germline, CDR1 is LNHDA, CDR2 SQIVND (reference sequence). CDR3 nucleotides: TGTGCCAGTAGTATCCGGGCCGAAAATTCACCCCTCCACTTT. As protein: CASSIRAENSPLHF.

The chain combines TRBV9 with TRBJ2-7, with D perhaps matching TRBD2 (5 bases). The CDR3 covers 17 residues. Trimming cost V 0 bases and J 0 bases, with 16 bases left between them. The germline gives CDR1 SGDLS, CDR2 YYNGEE. The CDR3 DNA reads TGTGCCAGCAGCGTAGAGGGCGGTGGACTCCTCTCCTACGAGCAGTACTTC. Translated, it gives CASSVEGGGLLSYEQYF.

As DNA, the CDR3 is TGTGCCATCAGTGACTGGGTTCAGCCCCAGCATTTT. Its protein is CAISDWVQPQHF. This chain connects TRBV10-3 to TRBJ1-5; D call uncertain. This CDR3 has 12 residues. Trimming pared 3 bases from V and 6 bases from J, leaving 6 bases between. The germline V gene has CDR1 ENHRY and CDR2 SYGVKD.

This rearrangement joins TRBV29-1 to TRBJ1-1; D unresolved. The germline CDR1 and CDR2 sequences are SQVTM and ANQGSEA. The CDR3 consists of 13 residues. V was shortened by 6 bases and J by 0 bases, with 11 bases between the two germline ends. The CDR3 DNA reads TGCAGCGTGCGGACGGAATTGAACACTGAAGCTTTCTTT. Amino acids: CSVRTELNTEAFF.

J is TRBJ2-7 and V is TRBV6-5; 8 bases map to TRBD1. CDR1 and CDR2 (germline): MNHEY, SVGAGI. The CDR3 runs 15 residues. Germline trimming cut 6 bases from V and 1 base from J; bases unmatched to any gene: 8. This CDR3 reads CASRGTGGGSYEQYF. The CDR3 DNA reads TGTGCCAGCAGGGGGACAGGTGGAGGTTCCTACGAGCAGTACTTC.